The 25 T cell receptor beta chains below were found in one sample sequenced in a study of OX40 agonist ivuxolimab in advanced cancers. Measured with immunoSEQ multiplex PCR; TCRdb has only the in-frame clones, and not every one. The profile covers roughly 64,000 clones, with about 90% appearing a single time and 5.2% taken by the ten largest. The sequences come from CD4+ or CD8+ T cells sorted from blood, collected in a trial of the OX40 agonist ivuxolimab. The origin of the receptors is an adult with an advanced solid tumor such as melanoma, head and neck, liver or kidney cancer.

The chain combines TRBV5-1 with TRBJ1-5; the match to TRBD1 covers 9 bases. The CDR3 spans 15 residues. Germline CDR1 SGHRS, CDR2 YFSETQ. Losses at the gene ends were 3 bases for V and 2 bases for J; bases not matched to a gene: 3. CDR3 sequence reads: CASSWTGEGNQPQHF. The CDR3 nucleotides read TGCGCCAGCAGCTGGACAGGGGAAGGCAATCAGCCCCAGCATTTT. Full variable domain (rest looked up from reference TRBV5-1 and TRBJ1-5): KAGVTQTPRYLIKTRGQQVTLSCSPISGHRSVSWYQQTPGQGLQFLFEYFSETQRNKGNFPGRFSGRQFSNSRSEMNVSTLELGDSALYLCASSWTGEGNQPQHFGDGTRLSIL.

V is TRBV10-1 and J is TRBJ2-3; a weak D match, TRBD1 (5 bases). Germline CDR1 and CDR2: WNHNN and SYGVQD (reference sequence). Trimming removed 2 bases at V and 2 bases at J, with 11 bases between. This CDR3 is built from 15 residues. The CDR3 loop is CASSELRAPTDTQYF. CDR3 DNA sequence: TGCGCCAGCAGTGAGCTCAGGGCCCCCACAGATACGCAGTATTTT.

This clone was recorded a few times. The rearrangement links TRBV6-1 to TRBJ1-2, with a weak D call TRBD1 (5 bases). The CDR3 runs to 13 residues. V was trimmed by 1 base and J by 2 bases, leaving 5 bases between them. Germline values: CDR1 MNHNS, CDR2 SASEGT. As DNA, the CDR3 is TGTGCCAGCAGTGAAGACAGGAACTATGGCTACACCTTC. Encoded protein: CASSEDRNYGYTF.

V and J are TRBV18 and TRBJ1-3; weak D call: TRBD1 (6 bases). Between the trimmed V and J ends, which lost 1 base and 0 bases, there was a span of 22 bases. The CDR3 totals 20 residues. Germline V CDR1 and CDR2: KGHSH, LQKENI. In nucleotides, the CDR3 is TGTGCCAGCTCACCACAGCGGGTCACAGGGCACCCGAGCTCTGGAAACACCATATATTTT. Its protein product is CASSPQRVTGHPSSGNTIYF.

J is TRBJ2-7 and V is TRBV5-1, with D perhaps being TRBD1 or TRBD2 (5 bases each). Trimming took 4 bases from V and 6 from J, leaving 17 bases between them. Germline CDR1 and CDR2: SGHRS and YFSETQ. The CDR3 runs 14 residues. CDR3 region: CASSIAGTPVEQYF. The CDR3 region has the DNA TGCGCCAGCAGCATAGCCGGGACCCCCGTCGAGCAGTACTTC.

The chain employs TRBV5-6 and TRBJ2-3, with no clear D. Germline lookup yields CDR1 SGHDT and CDR2 YYEEEE. This CDR3 comprises 14 residues. Trimming removed 1 base from V and 7 bases from J, with 13 bases in between. As DNA, the CDR3 is TGTGCCAGCAGCTTGAATCTAGTTTTGTATACGCAGTATTTT. As protein: CASSLNLVLYTQYF. The whole variable domain, filled in from reference TRBV5-6 and TRBJ2-3, reads DAGVTQSPTHLIKTRGQQVTLRCSPKSGHDTVSWYQQALGQGPQFIFQYYEEEERQRGNFPDRFSGHQFPNYSSELNVNALLLGDSALYLCASSLNLVLYTQYFGPGTRLTVL.

The genes are TRBV5-1 and TRBJ2-7; 8 bases are shared with TRBD1. This CDR3 contains 14 residues. The germline CDR1 and CDR2 sequences are SGHRS and YFSETQ. V lost 0 bases to trimming and J lost 5 bases; unmatched junction nucleotides: 4. Here the CDR3 DNA reads TGCGCCAGCAGCTTGGCGACAGGGGCCCACGAGCAGTACTTC. Its translation: CASSLATGAHEQYF.

The chain combines TRBV30 with TRBJ1-1; TRBD1 is a possible D gene (5 bases). The CDR3 spans 13 residues. Germline loops: CDR1 GTSNPN, CDR2 SVGIG (reference sequence). V was clipped by 3 bases and J by 1 base, with 9 bases between them. The CDR3 sequence: CAWRVGANTEAFF. The CDR3 DNA sequence: TGTGCCTGGAGGGTAGGGGCGAACACTGAAGCTTTCTTT.

This clone was seen a single time. The CDR3 loop is CASSFQGIRETQYF. For the CDR3, the DNA is TGTGCCAGCAGCTTTCAGGGGATCAGAGAGACCCAGTACTTC. This chain uses TRBV5-4 with TRBJ2-5; perhaps TRBD1 as D (6 bases). CDR3 length: 14 amino acids. Between the trimmed V and J ends, which lost 2 bases and 4 bases, there was a span of 12 bases. Germline values: CDR1 SGHNT, CDR2 YYREEE (reference sequence).

This clone appeared once. CDR3 in amino acids: CATSGWRGANNEQFF. The CDR3 DNA reads TGTGCCACCAGCGGTTGGCGGGGGGCTAACAATGAGCAGTTCTTC. J is TRBJ2-1 and V is TRBV15; 8 positions match TRBD2. J gave up 5 bases and V 5 bases, and 8 bases lay outside the gene matches. There are 15 residues in the CDR3. Germline V lookup: CDR1 LNHNV, CDR2 YYDKDF (reference sequence).

The chain links TRBV19 to TRBJ2-3; no firm D call. This CDR3 spans 14 amino acids. With 3 bases removed from V and 2 bases from J, the gap between germline ends came to 9 bases. The V gene's germline CDR1 is LNHDA and CDR2 SQIVND (reference sequence). The CDR3 bases are TGTGCCAGTAGTATCAGCGCTAACACAGATACGCAGTATTTT. Encoded protein: CASSISANTDTQYF. The full variable domain, completed using reference TRBV19 and TRBJ2-3, is DGGITQSPKYLFRKEGQNVTLSCEQNLNHDAMYWYRQDPGQGLRLIYYSQIVNDFQKGDIAEGYSVSREKKESFPLTVTSAQKNPTAFYLCASSISANTDTQYFGPGTRLTVL.

The rearrangement uses TRBV7-9 and TRBJ2-4; D is ambiguous. Deletions cut 5 bases from V and 0 bases from J, with 8 bases between. The CDR3 is 14 residues long. Per the germline V gene, CDR1 is SEHNR and CDR2 is FQNEAQ (reference sequence). The CDR3 nucleotides read TGTGCCAGCAGCGCTCTAGAAGCCAAAAACATTCAGTACTTC. Amino acid sequence: CASSALEAKNIQYF. The entire variable domain, with the rest obtained from reference TRBV7-9 and TRBJ2-4, is as follows: DTGVSQNPRHKITKRGQNVTFRCDPISEHNRLYWYRQTLGQGPEFLTYFQNEAQLEKSRLLSDRFSAERPKGSFSTLEIQRTEQGDSAMYLCASSALEAKNIQYFGAGTRLSVL.

V and J are TRBV29-1 and TRBJ2-5; 10 bases line up with TRBD1. The V gene end was trimmed by 0 bases and the J gene end by 9 bases; junction bases not matched to a gene: 1. The CDR3 consists of 12 residues. Germline CDR1 is SQVTM and CDR2 is ANQGSEA. The CDR3 DNA is TGCAGCGTTGAAGAGGGGACAGGGGCCCAGTACTTC. It codes for CSVEEGTGAQYF.

V gene TRBV6-4 combines with J gene TRBJ2-2, with no clear D. Trimming pared 4 bases from V and 4 bases from J, leaving 10 bases between. From germline, CDR1 is MRHNA and CDR2 SNTAGT. This CDR3 contains 14 residues. The CDR3, as DNA: TGTGCCAGCAGTGTGGCAGCCTCCACCGGGGAGCTGTTTTTT. Its translation: CASSVAASTGELFF.

The chain recombines TRBV7-9 with TRBJ2-3; D not resolved. CDR3 size: 11 residues. The germline gives CDR1 SEHNR, CDR2 FQNEAQ (reference sequence). V was cut by 7 bases and J by 6 bases, with 8 bases left in between. This CDR3 reads CASTIGDTQYF. CDR3 DNA: TGTGCCAGCACCATCGGGGATACGCAGTATTTT.

The chain's CDR3 is CASSLGPGSHEQYF. The CDR3 DNA sequence: TGTGCCAGCAGCTTGGGTCCCGGTAGCCACGAGCAGTACTTC. V and J are TRBV7-9 and TRBJ2-7, with unresolved D. The CDR3 extends over 14 amino acids. The ends were cut back, 3 bases at V and 5 bases at J, with 14 bases in the middle. Germline CDR1 and CDR2: SEHNR and FQNEAQ (reference sequence).

The chain has TRBV4-1 and TRBJ1-6, with D perhaps matching TRBD1 (5 bases). Looked up from germline, CDR1 is MGHRA and CDR2 is YSYEKL. CDR3 length: 15 residues. The V gene lost 0 bases and the J gene lost 10 bases, with 13 bases spanning the gap. The DNA for the CDR3 is TGCGCCAGCAGCCAAGATCACCCGCGGGGGTCACCCCTCCACTTT. Translation: CASSQDHPRGSPLHF.

The chain has TRBV9 and TRBJ1-2; D may be TRBD1 (6 bases). Per germline, CDR1 SGDLS and CDR2 YYNGEE. V was clipped by 3 bases and J by 4 bases, with 13 bases between them. The CDR3 is 14 amino acids. The CDR3 protein is CASSASDRFYGYTF. DNA of the CDR3: TGTGCCAGCAGCGCATCGGACAGATTCTATGGCTACACCTTC. Based on the CDR3 plus reference TRBV9 and TRBJ1-2, the full variable domain is DSGVTQTPKHLITATGQRVTLRCSPRSGDLSVYWYQQSLDQGLQFLIQYYNGEERAKGNILERFSAQQFPDLHSELNLSSLELGDSALYFCASSASDRFYGYTFGSGTRLTVV.

The CDR3 here is CASSLMGRGGKETQYF. The CDR3 nucleotides read TGTGCCAGCAGCTTAATGGGACGCGGCGGAAAAGAGACCCAGTACTTC. The rearrangement joins TRBV7-3 to TRBJ2-5; D possibly uses TRBD1 or TRBD2 (5 bases each). The CDR3 runs 16 residues. Germline V gene data show CDR1 as SGHTA and CDR2 as FQGTGA. Trimming took 1 base from V and 3 from J, leaving 15 bases between them.

The V call is TRBV5-1, the J call TRBJ2-3, with TRBD2 identical over 10 bases. CDR1 is SGHRS and CDR2 is YFSETQ in the germline V gene. CDR3 length: 15 amino acids. Trimming took 2 bases from V and 2 from J; bases not matched to a gene: 2. For the CDR3, the DNA is TGCGCCAGCAGCTTTAGCGGGAGGAACACAGATACGCAGTATTTT. It is translated as CASSFSGRNTDTQYF.

The V gene is TRBV5-4, the J gene TRBJ2-7, with 14 nucleotides matching TRBD2. This CDR3 spans 15 amino acids. Germline CDR1 is SGHNT and CDR2 is YYREEE (reference sequence). V shed 4 bases, J shed 3 bases, and the junction held 3 bases outside the gene matches. CDR3 in amino acids: CASSPGLAGVYEQYF. Here the CDR3 DNA reads TGTGCCAGCAGCCCGGGACTAGCGGGAGTCTACGAGCAGTACTTC.

This clone was seen a single time. The chain employs TRBV6-6 and TRBJ2-7, with TRBD2 matching 8 bases. The germline gives CDR1 MNHNY, CDR2 SVGAGI (reference sequence). The V and J ends lost 10 bases and 7 bases, in that order; junction bases with no gene match: 12. There are 13 residues in the CDR3. Here the CDR3 reads CATSTSADGEQYF. The CDR3 DNA sequence: TGTGCCACTTCGACTAGCGCAGATGGGGAGCAGTACTTC.

The CDR3 coding sequence is TGTGCCAGCAGTTCTCACGGGACTACGTACGAGCAGTACTTC. Translation: CASSSHGTTYEQYF. The rearrangement joins TRBV28 to TRBJ2-7, with 7 bases that match TRBD2. CDR3 length: 14 residues. V lost 4 bases, J lost 4 bases, and 7 bases stayed unmatched. Per germline, CDR1 MDHEN and CDR2 SYDVKM. The variable domain in full, completed from reference TRBV28 and TRBJ2-7, reads DVKVTQSSRYLVKRTGEKVFLECVQDMDHENMFWYRQDPGLGLRLIYFSYDVKMKEKGDIPEGYSVSREKKERFSLILESASTNQTSMYLCASSSHGTTYEQYFGPGTRLTVT.

The chain recombines TRBV5-4 with TRBJ2-5, with D hard to call. V was trimmed by 0 bases and J by 5 bases, leaving 11 bases between them. The CDR3 loop spans 14 amino acids. CDR1 and CDR2 (germline): SGHNT, YYREEE (reference sequence). The DNA for the CDR3 is TGTGCCAGCAGCTTGGTAGGTCAGTTGGAGACCCAGTACTTC. Protein product: CASSLVGQLETQYF.

The V call is TRBV6-6, the J call TRBJ2-1; 7 nucleotides align to TRBD1. Germline trimming cut 10 bases from V and 4 bases from J; bases unmatched to any gene: 7. The CDR3 length is 13 residues. CDR1 and CDR2 (germline): MNHNY, SVGAGI (reference sequence). CDR3 in DNA: TGTGCCATCGGGACAGAGTTATACAATGAGCAGTTCTTC. It encodes CAIGTELYNEQFF.